A selection of T cell receptor beta chains follows, all from one sample in a study of blood T cell repertoires in COVID-19. Sequencing used immunoSEQ multiplex PCR; TCRdb keeps in-frame clones, though not all of them. This table has approximately 67,000 clones, around nine tenths appearing once. Sequencing input: peripheral blood. The receptors originated from a woman older than 75 with acute or convalescent COVID-19. The CDR3 runs from the conserved cysteine through the conserved F or W. D genes are given only for firm matches. The size of a clone is reported for some rows only, either as once, few or many, or as a class for expanded clones.

j_gene: TRBJ2-3
v_gene: TRBV7-9
abundance: NA
d_gene: TRBD2
CDR3aa: CASSFGTSGSYRNTQYF
CDR3nt: TGTGCCAGCAGCTTCGGGACTAGCGGGAGTTATAGGAATACGCAGTATTTT

j_gene: TRBJ1-1
v_gene: TRBV7-2
abundance: once
d_gene: NA
CDR3aa: CASSSQGMNTEAFF
CDR3nt: TGTGCCAGCAGCTCACAGGGTATGAACACTGAAGCTTTCTTT

j_gene: TRBJ2-3
v_gene: TRBV19
abundance: NA
d_gene: TRBD1
CDR3aa: CASSSSGQGSVDTQYF
CDR3nt: TGTGCCAGTAGTAGCTCGGGACAGGGTTCGGTAGATACGCAGTATTTT

j_gene: TRBJ1-1
v_gene: TRBV5-1
abundance: NA
d_gene: TRBD1
CDR3aa: CASSPRTGQNTEAFF
CDR3nt: TGCGCCAGCAGCCCTAGGACAGGGCAGAACACTGAAGCTTTCTTT

j_gene: TRBJ1-5
v_gene: TRBV6-6
abundance: NA
d_gene: NA
CDR3aa: CASGRDQPQHF
CDR3nt: TGTGCCAGCGGGCGGGATCAGCCCCAGCATTTT

j_gene: TRBJ2-1
v_gene: TRBV15
abundance: NA
d_gene: TRBD2
CDR3aa: CATSRITGTSGRNEQFF
CDR3nt: TGTGCCACCAGCAGAATCACCGGGACTAGCGGGAGGAATGAGCAGTTCTTC

j_gene: TRBJ1-3
v_gene: TRBV3-1/TRBV3-2
abundance: NA
d_gene: NA
CDR3aa: CASSSVGNTIYF
CDR3nt: TGTGCCAGCAGCTCCGTTGGAAACACCATATATTTT

j_gene: TRBJ2-7
v_gene: TRBV3-1/TRBV3-2
abundance: NA
d_gene: TRBD2
CDR3aa: CASSQASGRGYEQYF
CDR3nt: TGTGCCAGCAGCCAAGCTAGCGGGAGGGGGTACGAGCAGTACTTC

j_gene: TRBJ2-3
v_gene: TRBV27
abundance: large
d_gene: NA
CDR3aa: CASSFQDTRRDTQYF
CDR3nt: TGTGCCAGCAGTTTTCAGGACACACGGCGAGATACGCAGTATTTT

j_gene: TRBJ2-3
v_gene: TRBV5-6
abundance: NA
d_gene: TRBD2
CDR3aa: CASSLLAGVTDTQYF
CDR3nt: TGTGCCAGCAGCTTGTTAGCGGGAGTCACAGATACGCAGTATTTT

j_gene: TRBJ1-6
v_gene: TRBV18
abundance: once
d_gene: NA
CDR3aa: CASSPLGFQGGGGSPLHF
CDR3nt: TGTGCCAGCTCACCACTCGGGTTTCAGGGAGGAGGTGGTTCACCCCTCCACTTT

j_gene: TRBJ2-1
v_gene: TRBV5-1
abundance: NA
d_gene: NA
CDR3aa: CASSNWNSGNEQFF
CDR3nt: TGCGCCAGCAGCAACTGGAATTCGGGCAATGAGCAGTTCTTC

j_gene: TRBJ1-5
v_gene: TRBV30
abundance: NA
d_gene: NA
CDR3aa: CAWTDRFNQPQHF
CDR3nt: TGTGCCTGGACTGACAGGTTCAATCAGCCCCAGCATTTT

j_gene: TRBJ1-1
v_gene: TRBV5-8
abundance: NA
d_gene: TRBD1
CDR3aa: CASSRRGQGATAFF
CDR3nt: TGTGCCAGCAGCCGACGTGGACAGGGGGCTACAGCTTTCTTT

j_gene: TRBJ1-5
v_gene: TRBV5-5
abundance: once
d_gene: NA
CDR3aa: CASSLISNQPQHF
CDR3nt: TGTGCCAGCAGCCTTATTAGCAATCAGCCCCAGCATTTT

j_gene: TRBJ2-7
v_gene: TRBV29-1
abundance: NA
d_gene: TRBD2
CDR3aa: CSVEDRGLARPYEQYF
CDR3nt: TGCAGCGTTGAAGATCGGGGACTAGCGCGACCCTACGAGCAGTACTTC

j_gene: TRBJ1-2
v_gene: TRBV2
abundance: medium-sized
d_gene: TRBD1
CDR3aa: CASTITGQAHGYTF
CDR3nt: TGTGCCAGCACGATTACCGGACAGGCCCATGGCTACACCTTC

j_gene: TRBJ2-2
v_gene: TRBV2
abundance: NA
d_gene: TRBD2
CDR3aa: CASRWERGPTNTGELFF
CDR3nt: TGTGCCAGCAGATGGGAGCGGGGGCCAACGAACACCGGGGAGCTGTTTTTT

j_gene: TRBJ2-5
v_gene: TRBV5-4
abundance: NA
d_gene: TRBD2
CDR3aa: CASSLLAGGGEETQYF
CDR3nt: TGTGCCAGCAGCTTATTAGCGGGGGGGGGAGAAGAGACCCAGTACTTC

j_gene: TRBJ2-3
v_gene: TRBV9
abundance: few
d_gene: NA
CDR3aa: CASSLRQGGTDTQYF
CDR3nt: TGTGCCAGCAGCTTACGGCAAGGGGGCACAGATACGCAGTATTTT

j_gene: TRBJ2-3
v_gene: TRBV12-5
abundance: NA
d_gene: TRBD2
CDR3aa: CASGSERLAGYTDTQYF
CDR3nt: TGTGCTAGTGGTTCCGAAAGACTAGCGGGATACACAGATACGCAGTATTTT

j_gene: TRBJ1-1
v_gene: TRBV6-5
abundance: once
d_gene: NA
CDR3aa: CASSYRGSSPEAFF
CDR3nt: TGTGCCAGCAGTTACCGAGGGTCCTCCCCTGAAGCTTTCTTT

j_gene: TRBJ1-1
v_gene: TRBV6-2/TRBV6-3
abundance: once
d_gene: NA
CDR3aa: CASSYGHQAGGMNTEAFF
CDR3nt: TGTGCCAGCAGTTACGGTCATCAGGCAGGAGGGATGAACACTGAAGCTTTCTTT

j_gene: TRBJ1-4
v_gene: TRBV28
abundance: NA
d_gene: NA
CDR3aa: CASRQGEEKLFF
CDR3nt: TGTGCCAGCAGACAGGGTGAGGAAAAACTGTTTTTT

j_gene: TRBJ1-3
v_gene: TRBV10-3
abundance: NA
d_gene: NA
CDR3aa: CAISDGQKTGNTIYF
CDR3nt: TGTGCCATCAGTGATGGACAGAAGACTGGAAACACCATATATTTT

j_gene: TRBJ2-3
v_gene: TRBV7-2
abundance: few
d_gene: NA
CDR3aa: CASSLRFADTQYF
CDR3nt: TGTGCCAGCAGCTTACGGTTCGCAGATACGCAGTATTTT

j_gene: TRBJ1-5
v_gene: TRBV28
abundance: NA
d_gene: TRBD1
CDR3aa: CASRYGTGLGNQPQHF
CDR3nt: TGTGCCAGCAGGTACGGGACAGGTTTGGGCAATCAGCCCCAGCATTTT

j_gene: TRBJ1-1
v_gene: TRBV5-1
abundance: NA
d_gene: NA
CDR3aa: CASSWSQGTTEAFF
CDR3nt: TGCGCCAGCAGCTGGTCCCAGGGGACCACTGAAGCTTTCTTT